This T cell receptor (beta chain) was sequenced in a study of sequential checkpoint blockade in melanoma. Study-wide background: About two dozen patients had tumor biopsies before treatment and at week 13.

Here immunoSEQ multiplex PCR was the method, and the copy in TCRdb shows in-frame clones only, minus some. The data show more than 10,000 clones, roughly 27% seen once. CDR3 length: 18 amino acids. The V end lost 0 bases, the J end lost 0 bases, and 15 bases lay between the germline ends. In germline, CDR1 is MNHGY, CDR2 SAAAGT. Treatment given: randomized to nivolumab then ipilimumab (arm A) or the reverse (arm B). The table lists this clone with a few counts. The sequencing here drew on tumor tissue (inferred from file names), taken from a patient given nivolumab and ipilimumab in sequence. The clonotype comes from a human donor with melanoma. The chain joins TRBV6-8 to TRBJ1-5; tentative D call: TRBD1 (5 bases). The CDR3 region has the DNA TGTGCCAGCAGTTACTCGAAGCGGGGGAAATATAGCAATCAGCCCCAGCATTTT. Translated: CASSYSKRGKYSNQPQHF.